The 21 T cell receptor beta chains listed next were all sequenced from one sample in a study of graft-versus-host responses after intestinal transplantation. The method was immunoSEQ multiplex PCR; TCRdb's version includes in-frame clones alone and lacks a portion of them. The table has 100,000 to 110,000 clones, roughly 90% seen once. The antigens these receptors bind are not known. The sequencing used unstimulated CD4+ T cells sorted from spleen or lymph node cells, collected before transplant. All receptors derive from a human donor who was the organ donor for an intestinal transplant.

V is TRBV27 and J is TRBJ1-5; TRBD1 might be the D (5 bases). This CDR3 has 14 residues. Germline CDR1 reads MNHEY; CDR2 reads SMNVEV (reference sequence). V was pared by 6 bases and J by 9 bases, with 18 bases between. In DNA form, the CDR3 reads TGTGCCAGCAGGGGGACCAACTGGGCCGGGCCCCAGCATTTT. It is translated as CASRGTNWAGPQHF.

This chain links TRBV20-1 with TRBJ1-2; D is undetermined. From germline, CDR1 is DFQATT and CDR2 SNEGSKA (reference sequence). This CDR3 comprises 8 residues. The V gene lost 7 bases and the J gene lost 5 bases, with 2 bases spanning the gap. CDR3 DNA: TGCAGTGGGTATGGCTACACCTTC. Translated, it gives CSGYGYTF.

The chain joins TRBV2 to TRBJ1-2; D is perhaps TRBD1 (6 bases). Germline CDR1 and CDR2: SNHLY and FYNNEI. Between the trimmed V and J ends, which lost 4 bases and 3 bases, there was a span of 12 bases. The CDR3 runs 14 residues. The CDR3: CASSVRTEDYGYTF. The CDR3 coding sequence is TGTGCCAGCAGTGTTCGGACAGAGGACTATGGCTACACCTTC.

This clone was recorded once. V gene TRBV5-6 combines with J gene TRBJ1-2, with 8 bases that match TRBD1. The V and J ends lost 3 bases and 3 bases, in that order; junction bases with no gene match: 16. The CDR3 runs 18 residues. Germline values: CDR1 SGHDT, CDR2 YYEEEE. Here the CDR3 DNA reads TGTGCCAGCAGCTCGACATCTCCGGGACAGGTCCTTTACTATGGCTACACCTTC. The encoded protein is CASSSTSPGQVLYYGYTF.

This clone was picked up one time. The chain joins TRBV23-1 to TRBJ1-3, with a tentative D call TRBD1 (6 bases). TRBV23-1 is assigned to the ORF class and has an uncertain function. The V end was cut by 8 bases, the J end by 0 bases, with 23 bases between. The CDR3 runs to 18 residues. DNA for the CDR3: TGCGCCAGCCCCCCTTGTTGGCGGAGGGGGATCTCTGGAAACACCATATATTTT. This codes for CASPPCWRRGISGNTIYF.

The CDR3 DNA reads TGTGCCAGCAGCTTAGAAGCCCAGGGGTCAGGCGAGCAGTACTTC. Translation: CASSLEAQGSGEQYF. The chain combines TRBV7-6 with TRBJ2-7; D possibly corresponds to TRBD1 (6 bases). Looked up from germline, CDR1 is SGHVS and CDR2 is FNYEAQ. The CDR3 runs 15 residues. The V end was cut by 1 base, the J end by 6 bases, with 16 bases between.

This clone showed up just once. V usage is TRBV27 and J usage is TRBJ1-6; D unresolved. CDR3 length: 15 amino acids. Looked up from germline, CDR1 is MNHEY and CDR2 is SMNVEV (reference sequence). Trimming took off 3 bases at V and 3 bases at J, with 9 bases between the two ends. The CDR3 here is CASSFGPLYNSPLHF. The CDR3 nucleotides read TGTGCCAGCAGTTTTGGCCCTCTCTATAATTCACCCCTCCACTTT.

In its sample, this clone was seen a few times. At the DNA level, this CDR3 is encoded by other sequences in the same sample as well. This chain joins TRBV6-5 and TRBJ1-6; perhaps TRBD1 as D (6 bases). Germline V lookup: CDR1 MNHEY, CDR2 SVGAGI. Trimming took 6 bases from V and 7 from J, leaving 7 bases between them. The CDR3 runs 12 residues. The CDR3 here is CASRGGNSPLHF. CDR3 nucleotide sequence: TGTGCCAGCAGGGGGGGCAATTCACCCCTCCACTTT.

The chain links TRBV5-3 to TRBJ1-4; D is perhaps TRBD1 (5 bases). TRBV5-3 qualifies as an ORF whose function is uncertain. There are 14 residues in the CDR3. Trimming pared 7 bases from V and 4 bases from J, leaving 14 bases between. Written as DNA, the CDR3 is TGTGCCAGACAACCGGGGGGTATTAATGAAAAACTGTTTTTT. It is translated as CARQPGGINEKLFF.

The rearrangement links TRBV9 to TRBJ2-4; D unclear. Germline assignment: CDR1 SGDLS and CDR2 YYNGEE. V shed 4 bases and J shed 0 bases, with 11 bases lying between them. This CDR3 is 15 amino acids long. The CDR3 loop reads CASSPQALAKNIQYF. The CDR3 DNA follows: TGTGCCAGCAGCCCCCAAGCCCTAGCCAAAAACATTCAGTACTTC.

The rearrangement joins TRBV7-9 to TRBJ1-1; D gene ambiguous. The CDR3 runs 13 residues. Germline values: CDR1 SEHNR, CDR2 FQNEAQ (reference sequence). V lost 10 bases and J 1 base, leaving 13 bases between the germline ends. The CDR3 reads CATLGRSNTEAFF. The CDR3 bases are TGTGCCACCTTAGGCAGGTCGAACACTGAAGCTTTCTTT.

The CDR3 DNA sequence: TGTGCCAGCAGCTACAACAGGGTCGGCACAGATACGCAGTATTTT. It is translated as CASSYNRVGTDTQYF. V is TRBV7-9 and J is TRBJ2-3; perhaps TRBD1 as D (6 bases). Between the trimmed V and J ends, which lost 4 bases and 1 base, there was a span of 12 bases. This CDR3 region has 15 residues. CDR1 is SEHNR and CDR2 is FQNEAQ in the germline V gene (reference sequence).

The sample holds a few counts of this clone. The gene calls are TRBV6-6 and TRBJ1-2, with TRBD1 matching 7 bases. With V trimmed by 6 bases and J by 6 bases, 7 bases remained unmatched. Germline V gives CDR1 MNHNY, CDR2 SVGAGI (reference sequence). CDR3 length equals 13 residues. The CDR3 nucleotides are TGTGCCAGCAGAGAGACAGGGCAGGATGGCTACACCTTC. Translation: CASRETGQDGYTF.

The V and J genes are TRBV5-4 and TRBJ1-1, with 9 bases matching TRBD1. J gave up 1 base and V 5 bases, and 3 bases lay outside the gene matches. The CDR3 has 14 amino acids. Germline V lookup: CDR1 SGHNT, CDR2 YYREEE (reference sequence). The CDR3 loop is CASRGDRANTEAFF. In DNA form, the CDR3 reads TGTGCCAGCAGGGGGGACAGGGCGAACACTGAAGCTTTCTTT.

This rearrangement joins TRBV21-1 to TRBJ2-5. TRBV21-1 is flagged as a pseudogene. This CDR3 is built from 12 residues. The CDR3 here is CASPSLPDTQYF. DNA for the CDR3: TGTGCCAGCCCATCTTTACCAGACACCCAGTACTTC.

The rearrangement joins TRBV28 to TRBJ1-1; 8 bases are a match to TRBD1. Trimming removed 3 bases from V and 4 bases from J; junction bases left unmatched: 4. CDR1 is MDHEN and CDR2 is SYDVKM in the germline V gene. This CDR3 is built from 14 residues. The CDR3 region has the DNA TGTGCCAGCAGTTTTTACAGGGGGGGCACTGAAGCTTTCTTT. This sequence encodes CASSFYRGGTEAFF. Together with reference TRBV28 and TRBJ1-1, the CDR3 gives the full variable domain: DVKVTQSSRYLVKRTGEKVFLECVQDMDHENMFWYRQDPGLGLRLIYFSYDVKMKEKGDIPEGYSVSREKKERFSLILESASTNQTSMYLCASSFYRGGTEAFFGQGTRLTVV.

V and J are TRBV2 and TRBJ2-5, with TRBD1 matching 10 bases. Germline-derived CDR1 and CDR2 are SNHLY and FYNNEI. CDR3 length: 15 residues. Losses at the gene ends were 9 bases for V and 5 bases for J; bases not matched to a gene: 12. CDR3 residues: CASSRDRGIQETQYF. DNA for the CDR3: TGTGCCAGTTCCCGGGACAGGGGTATCCAGGAGACCCAGTACTTC.

This clone is a singleton in its sample. The chain is built from TRBV19 and TRBJ1-5; D unresolved. This CDR3 is built from 15 residues. Germline V gives CDR1 LNHDA, CDR2 SQIVND (reference sequence). V was trimmed by 3 bases and J by 2 bases, leaving 11 bases between them. DNA for the CDR3: TGTGCCAGTAGTATGGAGAAGGAGGGCAATCAGCCCCAGCATTTT. Protein: CASSMEKEGNQPQHF.

The chain uses TRBV28 and TRBJ1-4, with no clear D. Between the trimmed V and J ends, which lost 6 bases and 8 bases, there was a span of 13 bases. The germline V gene encodes CDR1 MDHEN and CDR2 SYDVKM. The CDR3 has 13 residues. The CDR3 DNA sequence: TGTGCCAGCAGGGATTCCTATCGGGAAAAACTGTTTTTT. Translation gives CASRDSYREKLFF.

This clone was observed a handful of times. The chain combines TRBV10-3 with TRBJ1-2; TRBD1 might be the D (5 bases). The germline CDR1 and CDR2 sequences are ENHRY and SYGVKD. V lost 3 bases, J lost 7 bases, and 24 bases lay in between. The CDR3 extends over 17 amino acids. The CDR3 sequence: CAISDGRRGSTGSGYTF. The CDR3 coding sequence is TGTGCCATCAGTGATGGACGGAGAGGTAGTACAGGATCTGGCTACACCTTC.

The rearrangement links TRBV29-1 to TRBJ2-3, with D perhaps matching TRBD1 or TRBD2 (5 bases each). The CDR3 is 13 amino acids. Germline CDR1 and CDR2: SQVTM and ANQGSEA. Deletions cut 5 bases from V and 2 bases from J, with 11 bases between. The CDR3 loop is CSVSGRFTDTQYF. The CDR3 DNA sequence: TGCAGCGTTTCGGGACGATTCACAGATACGCAGTATTTT.